Each of the 8 T cell receptor beta chains below was sequenced from the same sample in a study of blood T cells in healthy people across ages. Together with a sample-barcoded 5' primer, a J-beta primer mix was included in a second PCR lasting roughly 6 to 12 cycles. TCRdb ran MiXCR on the 5' RACE reads and lists one entry per CDR3 protein. The table includes about 1 million distinct CDR3 sequences, less than 50% detected once. The specimen sequenced was blood. These TCRs come from a woman aged 55-75 years in good health.

Here the CDR3 DNA reads TGTGCCAGTAGCCCGAGCTGGGGGTCAAATGAGCAGTTCTTC. This sequence encodes CASSPSWGSNEQFF. The rearrangement uses TRBV19 and TRBJ2-1; D possibly uses TRBD1 or TRBD2 (5 bases each). Trimming took 6 bases from V and 7 from J, leaving 16 bases between them. CDR1 and CDR2 (germline): LNHDA, SQIVND (reference sequence). This CDR3 comprises 14 residues.

This clonotype was picked up a small number of times. The V and J genes are TRBV7-9 and TRBJ2-1; 7 positions match TRBD2. CDR3 length: 13 residues. Per the germline V gene, CDR1 is SEHNR and CDR2 is FQNEAQ (reference sequence). The ends lost 5 bases at V and 10 bases at J; junction bases unmatched: 8. The CDR3 region has the DNA TGTGCCAGCAGCCGGGGCTACGGGGGGGAGCAGTTCTTC. This sequence encodes CASSRGYGGEQFF.

This clonotype was detected only a few times. The CDR3 sequence: CASSPLRESSYNEQFF. CDR3 nucleotides: TGTGCCAGCAGCCCCCTACGGGAGAGCTCCTACAATGAGCAGTTCTTC. J is TRBJ2-1 and V is TRBV7-9, with D possibly matching TRBD2 (6 bases). Looked up from germline, CDR1 is SEHNR and CDR2 is FQNEAQ (reference sequence). Trimming took 5 bases from V and 0 from J, leaving 14 bases between them. CDR3 length equals 16 residues.

The rearrangement joins TRBV5-1 to TRBJ2-3; D possibly corresponds to TRBD2 (5 bases). CDR3 length: 14 amino acids. The ends were cut back, 0 bases at V and 4 bases at J, with 9 bases in the middle. Per the germline V gene, CDR1 is SGHRS and CDR2 is YFSETQ. CDR3 loop: CASSLGTAADTQYF. CDR3 coding DNA: TGCGCCAGCAGCTTGGGGACTGCGGCAGATACGCAGTATTTT.

This chain connects TRBV20-1 to TRBJ2-5; the match to TRBD1 covers 8 bases. The J call is in doubt because the DNA end fits TRBJ2-7 better. From germline, CDR1 is DFQATT and CDR2 SNEGSKA (reference sequence). The CDR3 covers 13 residues. CDR3: CSATWTGTYEQYF. In DNA form, the CDR3 reads TGCAGTGCTACCTGGACAGGGACCTACGAGCAGTACTTC.

V and J are TRBV5-6 and TRBJ1-1; no definite D call. Trimming cost V 3 bases and J 4 bases, with 13 bases left between them. The CDR3 length is 14 residues. Germline V gene data show CDR1 as SGHDT and CDR2 as YYEEEE. The CDR3 DNA follows: TGTGCCAGCAGCTCGATCACAGCAGGCACTGAAGCTTTCTTT. This encodes CASSSITAGTEAFF.

The rearrangement uses TRBV15 and TRBJ2-4; D unclear. V lost 0 bases, J lost 13 bases, and 16 bases lay in between. The V gene's germline CDR1 is LNHNV and CDR2 YYDKDF (reference sequence). The CDR3 contains 14 residues. DNA of the CDR3: TGTGCCACCAGCAGAGAAGCTAGGAGTAATGAGCAGTACTTC. This translates into CATSREARSNEQYF.

The rearrangement uses TRBV7-8 and TRBJ2-7, with 10 bases matching TRBD1. Near its end, the DNA agrees better with TRBJ2-5, so the J call may be wrong. Germline V lookup: CDR1 SGHVS, CDR2 FQNEAQ. This CDR3 is built from 17 residues. CDR3 nucleotides: TGTGCCAGCAGCAAGGGACAGGGGTTATCTAGAAAAGAGACCCAGTACTTC. It encodes CASSKGQGLSRKETQYF.